The clone carrying this TCR beta chain has ten or more counts. Its matching antigen is unknown. Libraries for TCR beta were made by quantitative 5'-RACE with molecular barcodes. TCRdb ran MiXCR on the 5' RACE reads and lists one entry per CDR3 protein. The data show 25,000 to 35,000 distinct CDR3 sequences, with around 5.2% seen just once and over 1.5% held by the top ten. These data come from a study of CD8 T cells in ankylosing spondylitis. Regarding the study as a whole: A CD8+ phenotype characterized the disease-linked clones, which were relatively rare in peripheral blood. The clones that were linked to disease were reported to be significantly enriched in matched synovial fluid samples from ankylosing spondylitis patients.

The germline CDR1 and CDR2 sequences are SGDLS and YYNGEE. The V and J ends lost 3 bases and 7 bases, in that order; junction bases with no gene match: 7. This CDR3 comprises 15 residues. The TCR was taken from a female donor with ankylosing spondylitis or in good health (not recorded which). The sequencing sample was made of blood, either unsorted or a sorted T cell fraction (not recorded which). The chain uses TRBV9 and TRBJ1-6, with 7 bases matching TRBD1. The CDR3 coding sequence is TGTGCCAGCAGCGCCAGACAGGGTTGGAATTCACCCCTCCACTTT. Amino acid sequence: CASSARQGWNSPLHF.